These 15 T cell receptor beta chains came from one sample sequenced in a study of cytomegalovirus exposure and HLA in healthy donors. TCRdb's copy holds only in-frame clones and misses some; the assay was immunoSEQ multiplex PCR. The sample records some 110,000 clones, 80% to 90% being singletons. Sequenced input: PBMCs. The receptors stem from a man younger than 35 in good health and CMV-seropositive.

V and J are TRBV11-2 and TRBJ2-1; D perhaps matches TRBD2 (6 bases). The germline V and J ends were trimmed by 2 bases and 2 bases, with 16 bases remaining between them. Germline-derived CDR1 and CDR2 are SGHAT and FQNNGV. The CDR3 totals 17 residues. The CDR3 DNA sequence: TGTGCCAGCAGCTTATTCCGTCTAGCGAGCCCCTACAATGAGCAGTTCTTC. Translated: CASSLFRLASPYNEQFF.

On this clone itself: Other nucleotide sequences in the sample specify the same CDR3. V gene TRBV4-1 combines with J gene TRBJ1-6; 8 nucleotides line up with TRBD1. Trimming cost V 0 bases and J 6 bases; bases outside gene matches: 1. The CDR3 is made up of 15 amino acids. Germline CDR1 is MGHRA and CDR2 is YSYEKL. CDR3 sequence (DNA): TGCGCCAGCAGCCAAGATGGACAGGGTAATTCACCCCTCCACTTT. This sequence encodes CASSQDGQGNSPLHF.

The V and J genes are TRBV2 and TRBJ2-2, with TRBD1 matching 8 bases. CDR3 length: 16 amino acids. With V trimmed by 1 base and J by 1 base, 2 bases remained unmatched. Germline V gene sequence: CDR1 SNHLY, CDR2 FYNNEI. CDR3 amino acids: CASSEVGQGNTGELFF. In DNA form, the CDR3 reads TGTGCCAGCAGTGAAGTCGGACAGGGGAACACCGGGGAGCTGTTTTTT.

For the CDR3, the DNA is TGCGCCAGCACGGTGGTTAGCGGGGGATACAATGAGCAGTTCTTC. Encoded protein: CASTVVSGGYNEQFF. The chain uses TRBV5-1 and TRBJ2-1, with TRBD2 identical over 9 bases. Germline lookup yields CDR1 SGHRS and CDR2 YFSETQ. The CDR3 is made up of 15 amino acids. V dropped 6 bases and J dropped 4; count of bases not matched to a gene: 8.

The CDR3 DNA is TGTGCCAGCAGTTATGATCGGGACAGGGGCCACACTGAAGCTTTCTTT. Amino acids: CASSYDRDRGHTEAFF. This rearrangement joins TRBV27 to TRBJ1-1, with 10 bases aligning to TRBD1. This CDR3 is 16 amino acids long. J gave up 3 bases and V 4 bases, and 8 bases lay outside the gene matches. Germline CDR1 is MNHEY and CDR2 is SMNVEV (reference sequence).

The V and J genes are TRBV2 and TRBJ1-4; tentatively, D is TRBD1 (5 bases). The CDR3 runs to 14 residues. Germline values: CDR1 SNHLY, CDR2 FYNNEI. The ends were cut back, 7 bases at V and 5 bases at J, with 14 bases in the middle. The CDR3 DNA sequence: TGTGCCAGCAACGGCGGGGCTGCAAATGAAAAACTGTTTTTT. Protein product: CASNGGAANEKLFF.

V and J are TRBV12-5 and TRBJ2-1; D not certain. The CDR3 covers 15 residues. Trimming took off 10 bases at V and 0 bases at J, with 16 bases between the two ends. Germline V gene lookup returns CDR1 LGHNT and CDR2 FRNRAP. As DNA, the CDR3 is TGTGCTATGCTGGGTGCGGATTTCTCCTACAATGAGCAGTTCTTC. This sequence encodes CAMLGADFSYNEQFF.

This chain connects TRBV11-2 to TRBJ2-1, with D hard to call. V was clipped by 4 bases and J by 10 bases, with 8 bases between them. The CDR3 sequence is 11 residues long. Germline V lookup: CDR1 SGHAT, CDR2 FQNNGV. This CDR3 is CASSYVREQFF. In DNA, the CDR3 is TGTGCCAGCAGCTACGTCCGGGAGCAGTTCTTC.

The chain is built from TRBV29-1 and TRBJ1-1; D gene ambiguous. The V end was cut by 7 bases, the J end by 1 base, with 10 bases between. Germline V lookup: CDR1 SQVTM, CDR2 ANQGSEA. This CDR3 comprises 12 residues. The DNA for the CDR3 is TGCAGCGGTGCAGTCTCGAACACTGAAGCTTTCTTT. Encoded protein: CSGAVSNTEAFF.

V gene TRBV6-1 combines with J gene TRBJ1-4, with TRBD1 matching over 7 bases. With V trimmed by 5 bases and J by 6 bases, 9 bases remained unmatched. This CDR3 has 15 amino acids. CDR1 and CDR2 from the germline V gene are MNHNS and SASEGT. The CDR3 loop is CASSPAGTADEKLFF. CDR3 bases: TGTGCCAGCAGTCCGGCCGGGACAGCCGATGAAAAACTGTTTTTT.

The genes are TRBV19 and TRBJ1-1, with D possibly being TRBD1 (5 bases). V shed 9 bases and J shed 5 bases, with 16 bases lying between them. The length of the CDR3 is 13 residues. Germline CDR1 is LNHDA and CDR2 is SQIVND (reference sequence). CDR3 bases: TGTGCCAGCTCAGGGTTGGGGTCGACTGAAGCTTTCTTT. This encodes CASSGLGSTEAFF.

The chain couples TRBV7-6 to TRBJ2-3; D remains unclear. The CDR3 has 15 residues. Trimming stripped 4 bases from V and 5 bases from J, with 16 bases between. The germline V gene encodes CDR1 SGHVS and CDR2 FNYEAQ. CDR3 DNA sequence: TGTGCCAGCAGCTCACGGCCGGAGTGGCGAGATACGCAGTATTTT. Amino acid sequence: CASSSRPEWRDTQYF.

The chain recombines TRBV5-1 with TRBJ2-3, with TRBD2 identical over 8 bases. This CDR3 spans 14 amino acids. Germline V CDR1 and CDR2: SGHRS, YFSETQ. V was pared by 2 bases and J by 5 bases, with 4 bases of the junction left unmatched. This CDR3 reads CASSLGLAEDTQYF. In DNA, the CDR3 is TGCGCCAGCAGCTTAGGACTAGCCGAAGATACGCAGTATTTT.

This clone was seen just once. The gene calls are TRBV4-3 and TRBJ2-3; 8 nucleotides line up with TRBD2. The J segment lost 5 bases and the V segment lost 4 bases, leaving 20 bases of the junction unmatched. This CDR3 is 19 amino acids long. The germline V gene encodes CDR1 LGHNA and CDR2 YSLEER. CDR3 sequence (DNA): TGCGCCAGCAGCCTGGGAGCCCCGCTCCGGGGGGGCCGGGTAGATACGCAGTATTTT. Its protein is CASSLGAPLRGGRVDTQYF.

This clone has only one observation. The chain carries TRBV7-2 and TRBJ2-7, with a tentative D call TRBD2 (5 bases). Germline CDR1 is SGHTA and CDR2 is FQGNSA. The V gene lost 0 bases and the J gene lost 7 bases, with 10 bases spanning the gap. This CDR3 region has 13 residues. For the CDR3, the DNA is TGTGCCAGCAGCTTAGCGCTAAAGCGGGAGCAGTACTTC. It is translated as CASSLALKREQYF.